The next 18 T cell receptor beta chains were all read from a single sample in a study of blood T cell repertoires in COVID-19. Using immunoSEQ multiplex PCR, the repertoire was profiled, and TCRdb retains in-frame clones only, with some absent. The table records approximately 400,000 clones, roughly four fifths of them present only once. The sequencing input was peripheral blood. These receptors were obtained from a human donor with acute or convalescent COVID-19. The donor label of this sample is uncertain.

Of note for this clone: Other DNA sequences of this sample code for an identical CDR3. The genes are TRBV27 and TRBJ2-1; 8 positions match TRBD1. The length of the CDR3 is 13 residues. The trim removed 6 bases at V and 6 bases at J, leaving 4 bases unmatched. Germline CDR1 reads MNHEY; CDR2 reads SMNVEV (reference sequence). The CDR3 DNA reads TGTGCCAGCAGGAGCACAGGGGGCAATGAGCAGTTCTTC. Translation gives CASRSTGGNEQFF.

This chain links TRBV5-6 with TRBJ2-2; D is perhaps TRBD1 (5 bases). CDR1 is SGHDT and CDR2 is YYEEEE in the germline V gene. The CDR3 totals 15 residues. Trimming left V 4 bases short and J 0 bases short, with 10 bases between. The CDR3 sequence is CASSPRQTNTGELFF. The DNA for the CDR3 is TGTGCCAGCAGCCCGCGACAGACGAACACCGGGGAGCTGTTTTTT.

The V call is TRBV12-3 or TRBV12-4, the J call TRBJ2-7; the D gene is possibly TRBD2 (5 bases). This CDR3 is 13 amino acids long. V was clipped by 7 bases and J by 4 bases, with 14 bases between them. CDR3 amino acids: CASNRGLGYEQYF. In DNA, the CDR3 is TGTGCCAGCAATCGAGGACTGGGGTACGAGCAGTACTTC.

This chain links TRBV5-1 with TRBJ1-4; no clear D. Germline-derived CDR1 and CDR2 are SGHRS and YFSETQ. V lost 4 bases to trimming and J lost 2 bases, with 12 bases between them. CDR3 length: 15 amino acids. The CDR3 coding sequence is TGCGCCAGCAGCCCCGCGGGTATGACTAATGAAAAACTGTTTTTT. Translated: CASSPAGMTNEKLFF.

The CDR3 here is CASSQDWASSHYEQYF. The CDR3 bases are TGCGCCAGCAGCCAAGATTGGGCTTCGAGCCACTACGAGCAGTACTTC. V is TRBV4-1 and J is TRBJ2-7; unclear D gene. V shed 0 bases and J shed 3 bases, with 15 bases lying between them. In germline, CDR1 is MGHRA, CDR2 YSYEKL. The CDR3 length is 16 residues.

Concerning this clone itself: The same CDR3 arises from other DNA sequences in this sample as well. The CDR3 region is CSASPRGEAFF. The CDR3 DNA is TGCAGTGCTAGTCCACGTGGGGAGGCTTTCTTT. J is TRBJ1-1 and V is TRBV20-1; no reliable D call. The CDR3 extends over 11 amino acids. The V end lost 3 bases, the J end lost 11 bases, and 13 bases lay between the germline ends. Per germline, CDR1 DFQATT and CDR2 SNEGSKA (reference sequence).

The CDR3 sequence: CATSRVTGGYSNYGYTF. The CDR3 coding sequence is TGTGCCACCAGCAGAGTGACAGGGGGCTATTCTAACTATGGCTACACCTTC. J is TRBJ1-2 and V is TRBV15, with 10 bases identical to TRBD1. This CDR3 has 17 residues. With V trimmed by 1 base and J by 0 bases, 5 bases remained unmatched. Germline CDR1 reads LNHNV; CDR2 reads YYDKDF (reference sequence).

The chain employs TRBV5-1 and TRBJ2-7, with D possibly TRBD2 on 6 matching bases. The V end lost 0 bases, the J end lost 2 bases, and 12 bases lay between the germline ends. This CDR3 has 15 amino acids. CDR1 and CDR2 (germline): SGHRS, YFSETQ. CDR3 in amino acids: CASSLGTTLAYEQYF. For the CDR3, the DNA is TGCGCCAGCAGCTTGGGGACTACACTCGCCTACGAGCAGTACTTC.

This rearrangement joins TRBV12-3 or TRBV12-4 to TRBJ1-5, with D possibly matching TRBD1 (5 bases). The CDR3 is 13 amino acids. With 1 base removed from V and 12 bases from J, the gap between germline ends came to 13 bases. The CDR3 reads CASSLGTGLGQHF. DNA of the CDR3: TGTGCCAGCAGTTTAGGAACAGGCCTTGGCCAGCATTTT.

CDR3 residues: CASSAGLYEQYF. Written as DNA, the CDR3 is TGTGCCAGCAGTGCGGGACTCTACGAGCAGTACTTC. This chain uses TRBV27 with TRBJ2-7; tentative D call: TRBD2 (6 bases). The CDR3 loop spans 12 amino acids. The germline V and J ends were trimmed by 5 bases and 3 bases, with 8 bases remaining between them. CDR1 MNHEY and CDR2 SMNVEV come from the germline V gene (reference sequence).

J is TRBJ2-1 and V is TRBV6-5, with TRBD2 matching over 9 bases. The J segment lost 9 bases and the V segment lost 4 bases, leaving 7 bases of the junction unmatched. This CDR3 has 14 residues. The V gene's germline CDR1 is MNHEY and CDR2 SVGAGI. The CDR3 DNA follows: TGTGCCAGCAGTTTCGGGACTAGCCGGGGTGAGCAGTTCTTC. Its protein product is CASSFGTSRGEQFF.

The gene calls are TRBV7-8 and TRBJ1-4, with 7 nucleotides matching TRBD1. Germline V gives CDR1 SGHVS, CDR2 FQNEAQ. J lost 8 bases, V lost 5 bases, and 8 bases had no gene match. The CDR3 has 14 amino acids. CDR3 in DNA: TGTGCCAGCAGCCCTAGACAGGGAGGCGAAAAACTGTTTTTT. The encoded protein is CASSPRQGGEKLFF.

This clone appeared many times. The V call is TRBV14, the J call TRBJ1-2, with D possibly matching TRBD1 (6 bases). The CDR3 has 14 residues. V lost 2 bases and J 1 base, leaving 8 bases between the germline ends. Germline V gene sequence: CDR1 SGHDN, CDR2 FVKESK. The CDR3 DNA reads TGTGCCAGCAGCCAAATGGACAGTAACTATGGCTACACCTTC. It codes for CASSQMDSNYGYTF.

The rearrangement joins TRBV29-1 to TRBJ1-6; D not certain. The CDR3 totals 15 residues. Germline CDR1 is SQVTM and CDR2 is ANQGSEA. The ends were cut back, 4 bases at V and 0 bases at J, with 10 bases in the middle. CDR3 DNA: TGCAGCGTTGTCCGGGAAAGCTCCTATAATTCACCCCTCCACTTT. As protein: CSVVRESSYNSPLHF. The variable domain in full, with the rest retrieved from reference TRBV29-1 and TRBJ1-6, is SAVISQKPSRDICQRGTSLTIQCQVDSQVTMMFWYRQQPGQSLTLIATANQGSEATYESGFVIDKFPISRPNLTFSTLTVSNMSPEDSSIYLCSVVRESSYNSPLHFGNGTRLTVT.

This clone showed up just once. J is TRBJ2-7 and V is TRBV29-1, with D maybe TRBD1 (6 bases). The germline CDR1 and CDR2 sequences are SQVTM and ANQGSEA. Trimming left V 4 bases short and J 6 bases short, with 16 bases between. The CDR3 extends over 13 amino acids. As DNA, the CDR3 is TGCAGCGTTGTAAAGGTCCAGGGGACCGAGCAGTACTTC. It yields the protein CSVVKVQGTEQYF.

In the case of this clone: This sample also contains other DNA sequences that code for the same CDR3. The chain links TRBV28 to TRBJ1-2; tentative D call: TRBD1 (5 bases). The CDR3 has 12 amino acids. V was pared by 4 bases and J by 5 bases, with 8 bases between. CDR1 MDHEN and CDR2 SYDVKM come from the germline V gene. DNA of the CDR3: TGTGCCAGCAGTTCCGGGGGATATGGCTACACCTTC. It codes for CASSSGGYGYTF.

The rearrangement joins TRBV28 to TRBJ1-1, with 7 bases fitting TRBD1. Germline V CDR1 and CDR2: MDHEN, SYDVKM. The length of the CDR3 is 14 residues. The junction had 5 bases not matched to a gene; V was cut back by 3 bases and J by 4 bases. CDR3 in DNA: TGTGCCAGCAGTTTCGGAGGGGGCAGCACTGAAGCTTTCTTT. Translated, it gives CASSFGGGSTEAFF. The complete variable domain, with remaining parts taken from reference TRBV28 and TRBJ1-1, reads DVKVTQSSRYLVKRTGEKVFLECVQDMDHENMFWYRQDPGLGLRLIYFSYDVKMKEKGDIPEGYSVSREKKERFSLILESASTNQTSMYLCASSFGGGSTEAFFGQGTRLTVV.

The chain combines TRBV29-1 with TRBJ2-5, with TRBD2 matching over 11 bases. V shed 8 bases, J shed 5 bases, and the junction held 7 bases outside the gene matches. Germline V gene lookup returns CDR1 SQVTM and CDR2 ANQGSEA. The CDR3 totals 13 residues. Written as DNA, the CDR3 is TGCAGCTTCACTAGCGGGAGTTTGGAGACCCAGTACTTC. Its protein product is CSFTSGSLETQYF.